This TCR beta chain was identified in a study of identical twins. Trimming shortened V by 6 bases and J by 6 bases, and 12 bases separated the two germline ends. The CDR3 has 12 amino acids. Germline V gene sequence: CDR1 MDHEN, CDR2 SYDVKM. cDNA carried unique molecular identifiers, and a universal primer site was added by template switching. TCRdb reanalysed the 5' RACE reads using MiXCR and keeps one entry per CDR3 protein. The sample contains hundreds of thousands of distinct CDR3 sequences, 12% of which appear only once. The sample was also reused in another study, on yellow fever vaccine responses in identical twins.

The sample was CD8+ T cells sorted from blood. The chain carries TRBV28 and TRBJ2-7, with D perhaps being TRBD1 or TRBD2 (6 bases each). The sequence derives from a woman aged 18-29 years in good health. The CDR3 coding sequence is TGTGCCAGCAGGACAACGGGGGCCGAGCAGTACTTC. Encoded protein: CASRTTGAEQYF.